The present T cell receptor (beta chain) was sequenced within a study of blood T cells in healthy people across ages. Whole-study findings and limits: The recorded TCR beta diversity per million T cells decreased in a roughly linear manner with age. Comparison with aged donors showed that long-lived donors had more naive CD4+ cells and higher diversity.

Points on this clonotype: Its matching antigen is unknown.

The CDR3 runs to 19 residues. The V and J ends lost 1 base and 9 bases, in that order; junction bases with no gene match: 18. Healthy Caucasians from Russia aged roughly 6 to 90 served as donors. A second PCR, run for about 6 to 11 cycles, used a sample-barcoded 5' primer plus a J-beta primer mix. TCRdb re-called the 5' RACE reads through MiXCR, storing one row per CDR3 protein. The sample yields 1,500,000 or so distinct CDR3 sequences, approximately 59% seen once. The clonotype comes from a man between 18 and 35 years old in good health. The sequenced sample consisted of blood. The rearrangement joins TRBV12-3 or TRBV12-4 to TRBJ1-5; 10 bases are shared with TRBD1. The DNA of the CDR3 is TGTGCCAGCAGTTTAGGTCTATTGGGGGGGGACAGGGGCAGGCGGCCCCAGCATTTT. Amino acids: CASSLGLLGGDRGRRPQHF.